This TCR beta chain was captured by sequencing in a study of Ad26.COV2.S vaccination and SARS-CoV-2 variants. Study as a whole: The study gave Ad26.COV2.S intramuscularly, once or twice 56 days apart.

Treatment: 15 to 20 received Ad26.COV2.S at low or high dose, single or two shots; about five received placebo; per-sample allocation not given. Sample collection was performed on day 63 after the first vaccine or placebo injection. Clones were read by immunoSEQ multiplex PCR, and TCRdb kept only the in-frame ones, dropping some. The data show about 400,000 clones, with around four fifths seen just once and nearly 7.5% held by the top ten. Findings and limits, study-wide: With respect to non-spike TCR breadth, vaccine and placebo recipients were similar. The study found higher spike-specific TCR breadth in vaccine than placebo recipients. Reported findings describe substantial breadth in spike-specific CD8+ and CD4+ T cell responses following vaccination.

The CDR3 loop spans 18 amino acids. V dropped 2 bases and J dropped 6; count of bases not matched to a gene: 13. CDR1 MDHEN and CDR2 SYDVKM come from the germline V gene. As regards this clone: Its specificity is unknown.

The chain uses TRBV28 and TRBJ1-6, with 7 bases identical to TRBD1. The origin of this receptor is a person aged 18-65 years who received the Ad26.COV2.S COVID-19 vaccine or a placebo. The sequencing used peripheral blood, collected in a trial of Ad26.COV2.S vaccine versus placebo. CDR3 coding DNA: TGTGCCAGCAGTTTACCCCACTACAGGGGCGGCGGTAATTCACCCCTCCACTTT. This gives the protein CASSLPHYRGGGNSPLHF.